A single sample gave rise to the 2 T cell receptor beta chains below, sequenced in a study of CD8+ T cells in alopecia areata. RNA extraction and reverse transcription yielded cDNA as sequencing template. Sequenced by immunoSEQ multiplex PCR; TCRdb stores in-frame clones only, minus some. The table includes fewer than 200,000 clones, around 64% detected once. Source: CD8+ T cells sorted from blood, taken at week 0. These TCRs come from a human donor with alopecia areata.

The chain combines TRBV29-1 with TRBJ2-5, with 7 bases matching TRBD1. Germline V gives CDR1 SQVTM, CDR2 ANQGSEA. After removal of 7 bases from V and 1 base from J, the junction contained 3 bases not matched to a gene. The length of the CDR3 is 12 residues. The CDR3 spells CSGWDSQETQYF. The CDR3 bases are TGCAGCGGATGGGACAGCCAAGAGACCCAGTACTTC. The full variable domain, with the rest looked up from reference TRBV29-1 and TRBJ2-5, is SAVISQKPSRDICQRGTSLTIQCQVDSQVTMMFWYRQQPGQSLTLIATANQGSEATYESGFVIDKFPISRPNLTFSTLTVSNMSPEDSSIYLCSGWDSQETQYFGPGTRLLVL.

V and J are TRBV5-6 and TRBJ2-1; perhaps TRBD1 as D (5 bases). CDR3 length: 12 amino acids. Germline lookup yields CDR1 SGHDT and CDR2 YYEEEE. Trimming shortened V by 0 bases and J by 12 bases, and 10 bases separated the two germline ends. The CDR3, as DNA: TGTGCCAGCAGCTTGGGGCAGGGCGGGCAGTTCTTC. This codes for CASSLGQGGQFF.